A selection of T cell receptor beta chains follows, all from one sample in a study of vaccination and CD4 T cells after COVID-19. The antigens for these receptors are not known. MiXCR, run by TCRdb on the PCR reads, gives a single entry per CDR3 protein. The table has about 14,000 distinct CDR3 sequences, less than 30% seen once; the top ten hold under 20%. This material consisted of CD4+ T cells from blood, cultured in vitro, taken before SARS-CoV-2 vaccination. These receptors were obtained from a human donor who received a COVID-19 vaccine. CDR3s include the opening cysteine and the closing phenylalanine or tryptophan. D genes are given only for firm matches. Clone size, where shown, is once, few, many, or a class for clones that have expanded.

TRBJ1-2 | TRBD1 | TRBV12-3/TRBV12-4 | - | TGTGCCAGCAGTAAAACGGAACAGGGGGATGGCTACACCTTC | CASSKTEQGDGYTF
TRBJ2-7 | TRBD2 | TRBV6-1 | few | TGTGCCAGCCGGAGCGGGGAGACCTACGAGCAGTACTTC | CASRSGETYEQYF
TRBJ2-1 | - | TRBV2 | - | TGTGCCAGCAGTTTGACTGGCCCTCGACAGTTCTTC | CASSLTGPRQFF
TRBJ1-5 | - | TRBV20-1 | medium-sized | TGCAGTGCTACGGACGGAAGTCTTAAGCCCCAGCATTTT | CSATDGSLKPQHF
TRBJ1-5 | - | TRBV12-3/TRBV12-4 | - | TGTGCCAGCAGTTTAGGGGGACGGATGAATCAGCCCCAGCATTTT | CASSLGGRMNQPQHF
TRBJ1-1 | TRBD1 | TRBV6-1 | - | TGTGCCAGCAGCCAACTACGCCGGACAGGGGGTACGAACACTGAAGCTTTCTTT | CASSQLRRTGGTNTEAFF
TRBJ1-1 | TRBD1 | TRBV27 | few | TGTGCCAGCACCCGGGACAGGGGTTCCACTGAAGCTTTCTTT | CASTRDRGSTEAFF
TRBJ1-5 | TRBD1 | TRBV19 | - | TGTGCCAGTAGTATGATACAGGGGGGAAATCAGCCCCAGCATTTT | CASSMIQGGNQPQHF
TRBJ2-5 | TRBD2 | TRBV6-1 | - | TGTGCCAGCAGTGAAAGTCTAGCGGTGGGAGAGACCCAGTACTTC | CASSESLAVGETQYF
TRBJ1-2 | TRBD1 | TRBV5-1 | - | TGCGCCAGCAGCCCGCCGGGACAGCCAAACTATGGCTACACCTTC | CASSPPGQPNYGYTF
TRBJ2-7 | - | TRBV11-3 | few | TGTGCCAGCACCGGAAGACAAAACTCCTACGAGCAGTACTTC | CASTGRQNSYEQYF
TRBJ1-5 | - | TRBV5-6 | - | TGTGCCAGCAGCTTGAGGTTCGAGGGGGATCAGCCCCAGCATTTT | CASSLRFEGDQPQHF
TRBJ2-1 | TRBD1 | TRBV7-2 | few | TGTGCCAGCAGCTTAAACGGGGGACAGGGGATATCTGAGCAGTTCTTC | CASSLNGGQGISEQFF
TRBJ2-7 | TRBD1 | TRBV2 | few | TGTGCCAGCAGTGTACGGGACAGGGTTGACGAGCAGTACTTC | CASSVRDRVDEQYF
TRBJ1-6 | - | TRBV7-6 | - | TGTGCCAGCAGCTCCGAGTCCAGGGTAACTAATTCACCCCTCCACTTT | CASSSESRVTNSPLHF
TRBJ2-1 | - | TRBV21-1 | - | TGTGCCAGCAGCCCCACTTACCCAGCGACCGAGCAGTTCTTC | CASSPTYPATEQFF
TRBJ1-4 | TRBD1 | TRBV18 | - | TGTGCCAGCTCGGACAGGGAGGGGAATGAAAAACTGTTTTTT | CASSDREGNEKLFF
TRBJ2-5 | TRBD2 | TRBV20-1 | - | TGCAGTGCTAGCCCTAGCGGGGGTGTCGGAGAGACCCAGTACTTC | CSASPSGGVGETQYF
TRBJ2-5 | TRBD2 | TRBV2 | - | TGTGCCAGCTCCCGAGCAGCGGGGGGGATGGAGACCCAGTACTTC | CASSRAAGGMETQYF
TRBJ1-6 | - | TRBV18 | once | TGTGCCAGCTCACAGGGAATCGGGAATAATTCACCCCTCCACTTT | CASSQGIGNNSPLHF
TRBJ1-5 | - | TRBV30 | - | TGTGCCTGGAGTGTATTGAGGGATCAGCCCCAGCATTTT | CAWSVLRDQPQHF
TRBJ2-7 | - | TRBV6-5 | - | TGTGCCAGCAGTTCAGCACCTAGCTCCTACGAGCAGTACTTC | CASSSAPSSYEQYF
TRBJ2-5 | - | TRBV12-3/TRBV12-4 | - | TGTGCCAGCAGTTTAGGGGTACTCCAAGAGACCCAGTACTTC | CASSLGVLQETQYF
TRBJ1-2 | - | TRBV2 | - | TGTGCCAGCACGGACAGAGCCTATGGCTACACCTTC | CASTDRAYGYTF
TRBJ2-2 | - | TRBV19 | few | TGTGCCAGTAGTTGGGCAGGGGCCACCGGGGAGCTGTTTTTT | CASSWAGATGELFF
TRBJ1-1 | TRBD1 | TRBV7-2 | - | TGTGCCAGCAGCTTTATAGGACAGGAGTCTGAAGCTTTCTTT | CASSFIGQESEAFF
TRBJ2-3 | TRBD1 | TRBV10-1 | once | TGCGCCAGCAGCCCCACAGGGGTCCGGACAGATACGCAGTATTTT | CASSPTGVRTDTQYF
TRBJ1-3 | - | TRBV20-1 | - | TGCAGTGCTAGAGATCCAGGCTCTGGAAACACCATATATTTT | CSARDPGSGNTIYF
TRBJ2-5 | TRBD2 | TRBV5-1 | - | TGCGCCAGCAGCGAAGGGACTAGCGGCGGAGAGACCCAGTACTTC | CASSEGTSGGETQYF
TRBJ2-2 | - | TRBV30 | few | TGTGCCTGCATGGGGCACCGGGGAGCTGTTTTT | CACMGHRGAVF
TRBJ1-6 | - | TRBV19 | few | TGTGCCAGTAGTCCCCAGGCCCTGAGGACCTATAATTCACCCCTCCACTTT | CASSPQALRTYNSPLHF
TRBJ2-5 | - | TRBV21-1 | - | TGTGCCAGCAGCAAAGAATCCGCGGGGGGTGAAGAGACCCAGTACTTC | CASSKESAGGEETQYF
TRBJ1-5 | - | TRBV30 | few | TGTGCCTGGAGTGTACTAGGGGCCGCTCAGCCCCAGCATTTT | CAWSVLGAAQPQHF
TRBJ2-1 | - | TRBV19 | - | TGTGCCAGTTCCCACAACAGGGAATATGGCAATGAGCAGTTCTTC | CASSHNREYGNEQFF
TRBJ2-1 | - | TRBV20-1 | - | TGCAGTGCCTCTAGGCTTCAGGGGAGCAATGAGCAGTTCTTC | CSASRLQGSNEQFF
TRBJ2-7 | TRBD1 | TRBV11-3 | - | TGTGCCAGCAGTCTAGACAGGGGGTACGAGCAGTACTTC | CASSLDRGYEQYF
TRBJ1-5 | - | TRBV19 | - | TGTGCCAGTACCTCCGATGGGGCAGGGGACAATCAGCCCCAGCATTTT | CASTSDGAGDNQPQHF
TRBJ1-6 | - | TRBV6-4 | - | TGTGCCAGCAGTGCCCATGGAGGGGCTCTTAATTCACCCCTCCACTTT | CASSAHGGALNSPLHF